A selection of T cell receptor beta chains follows, all from one sample in a study of cytomegalovirus exposure and HLA in healthy donors. TCRdb keeps only in-frame clones here, not all; method: immunoSEQ multiplex PCR. This sample's table reports 40,000 or so clones. The sequenced sample consisted of PBMCs. Source of these receptors: a male donor in good health and CMV-seronegative. Both conserved end residues are trimmed from each CDR3. The order of the fields is V gene, J gene, CDR3 protein.

v_gene: TRBV18
j_gene: TRBJ1-1
CDR3aa: ASSVQGESLAEAF

v_gene: TRBV7-2
j_gene: TRBJ2-2
CDR3aa: ASSPRLASGELF

v_gene: TRBV2
j_gene: TRBJ2-7
CDR3aa: ASNVERTYEQY

v_gene: TRBV2
j_gene: TRBJ2-7
CDR3aa: ASSELGSSKQY

v_gene: TRBV4-2
j_gene: TRBJ1-2
CDR3aa: ASSQVGQGANYGYT

v_gene: TRBV19
j_gene: TRBJ1-1
CDR3aa: ASSPGADTEAF

v_gene: TRBV19
j_gene: TRBJ2-3
CDR3aa: ASSKAGHTDTQY

v_gene: TRBV27
j_gene: TRBJ2-1
CDR3aa: ASSLFLAGINEQF

v_gene: TRBV7-6
j_gene: TRBJ1-2
CDR3aa: ASSLGPEYGYT

v_gene: TRBV19
j_gene: TRBJ1-4
CDR3aa: ASKAGAGANEKLF

v_gene: TRBV6-5
j_gene: TRBJ2-7
CDR3aa: ASSRLAGPYEQY

v_gene: TRBV4-3
j_gene: TRBJ1-6
CDR3aa: ASSQGVGGYRSPLH